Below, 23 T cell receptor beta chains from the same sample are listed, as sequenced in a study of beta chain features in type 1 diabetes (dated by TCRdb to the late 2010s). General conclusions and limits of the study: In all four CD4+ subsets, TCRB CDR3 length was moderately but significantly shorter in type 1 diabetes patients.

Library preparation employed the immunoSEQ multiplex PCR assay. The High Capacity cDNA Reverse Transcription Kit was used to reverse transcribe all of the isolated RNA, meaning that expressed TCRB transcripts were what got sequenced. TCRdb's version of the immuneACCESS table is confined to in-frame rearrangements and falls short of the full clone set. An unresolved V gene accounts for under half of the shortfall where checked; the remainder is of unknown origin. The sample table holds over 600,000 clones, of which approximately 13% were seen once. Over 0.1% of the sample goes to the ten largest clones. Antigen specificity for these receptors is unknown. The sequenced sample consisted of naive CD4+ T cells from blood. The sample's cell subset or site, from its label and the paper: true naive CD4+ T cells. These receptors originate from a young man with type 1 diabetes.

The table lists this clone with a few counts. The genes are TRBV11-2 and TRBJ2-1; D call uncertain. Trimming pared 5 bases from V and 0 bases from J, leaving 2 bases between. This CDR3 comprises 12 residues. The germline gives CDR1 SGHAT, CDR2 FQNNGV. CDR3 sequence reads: CASSNSYNEQFF. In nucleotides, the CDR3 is TGTGCCAGCAGCAACTCCTACAATGAGCAGTTCTTC.

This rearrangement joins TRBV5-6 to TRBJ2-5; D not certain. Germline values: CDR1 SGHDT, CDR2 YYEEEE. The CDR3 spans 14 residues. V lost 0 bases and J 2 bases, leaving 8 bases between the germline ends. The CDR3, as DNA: TGTGCCAGCAGCTTGGCTTCAGGACAAGAGACCCAGTACTTC. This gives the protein CASSLASGQETQYF.

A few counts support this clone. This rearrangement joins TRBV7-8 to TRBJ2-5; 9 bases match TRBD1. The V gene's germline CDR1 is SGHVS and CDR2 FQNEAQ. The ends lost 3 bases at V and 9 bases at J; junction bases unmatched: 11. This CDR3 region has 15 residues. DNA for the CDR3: TGTGCCAGCAGCTTGTCCGGGACAGGGCCCTTGGCCCAGTACTTC. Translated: CASSLSGTGPLAQYF.

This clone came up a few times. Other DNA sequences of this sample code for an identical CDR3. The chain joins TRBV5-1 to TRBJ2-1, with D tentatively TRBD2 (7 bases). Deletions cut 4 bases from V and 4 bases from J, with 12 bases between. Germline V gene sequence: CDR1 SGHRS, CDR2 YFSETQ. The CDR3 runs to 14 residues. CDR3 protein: CASSPRGPYNEQFF. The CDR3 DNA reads TGCGCCAGCAGCCCGCGGGGGCCATACAATGAGCAGTTCTTC. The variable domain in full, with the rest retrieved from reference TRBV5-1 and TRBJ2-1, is KAGVTQTPRYLIKTRGQQVTLSCSPISGHRSVSWYQQTPGQGLQFLFEYFSETQRNKGNFPGRFSGRQFSNSRSEMNVSTLELGDSALYLCASSPRGPYNEQFFGPGTRLTVL.

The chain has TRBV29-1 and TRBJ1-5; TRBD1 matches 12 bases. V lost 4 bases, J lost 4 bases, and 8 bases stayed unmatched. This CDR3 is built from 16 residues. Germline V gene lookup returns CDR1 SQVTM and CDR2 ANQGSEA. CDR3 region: CSVAGTGGSGNQPQHF. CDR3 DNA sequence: TGCAGCGTTGCCGGGACAGGGGGCTCGGGTAATCAGCCCCAGCATTTT.

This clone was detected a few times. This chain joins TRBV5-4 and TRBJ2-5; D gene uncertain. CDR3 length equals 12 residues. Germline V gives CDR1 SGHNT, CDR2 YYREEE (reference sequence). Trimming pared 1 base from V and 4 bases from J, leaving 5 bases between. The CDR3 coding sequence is TGTGCCAGCAGCTTGCCCTTAGAGACCCAGTACTTC. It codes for CASSLPLETQYF. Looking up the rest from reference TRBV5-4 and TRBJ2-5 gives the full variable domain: ETGVTQSPTHLIKTRGQQVTLRCSSQSGHNTVSWYQQALGQGPQFIFQYYREEENGRGNFPPRFSGLQFPNYSSELNVNALELDDSALYLCASSLPLETQYFGPGTRLLVL.

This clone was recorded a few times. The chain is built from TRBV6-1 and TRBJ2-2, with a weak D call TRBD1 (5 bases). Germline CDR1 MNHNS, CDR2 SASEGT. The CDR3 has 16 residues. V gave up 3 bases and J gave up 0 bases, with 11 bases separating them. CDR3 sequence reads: CASSDGHRANTGELFF. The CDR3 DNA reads TGTGCCAGCAGTGACGGACACCGCGCGAACACCGGGGAGCTGTTTTTT.

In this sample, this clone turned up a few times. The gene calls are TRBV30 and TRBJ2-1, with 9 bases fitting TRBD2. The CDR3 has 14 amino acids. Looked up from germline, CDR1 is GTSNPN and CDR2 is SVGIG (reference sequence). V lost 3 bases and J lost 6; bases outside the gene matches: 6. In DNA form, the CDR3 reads TGTGCCTGGAGCCCGGGCGGGGGGGGCAATGAGCAGTTCTTC. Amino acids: CAWSPGGGGNEQFF.

The CDR3 here is CASSFGTGRNTGELFF. CDR3 sequence (DNA): TGCGCCAGCAGCTTTGGGACAGGGAGGAACACCGGGGAGCTGTTTTTT. The rearrangement joins TRBV5-1 to TRBJ2-2; 9 nucleotides align to TRBD1. The CDR3 covers 16 residues. CDR1 is SGHRS, CDR2 YFSETQ, per germline. Trimming took 2 bases from V and 1 from J; bases not matched to a gene: 3.

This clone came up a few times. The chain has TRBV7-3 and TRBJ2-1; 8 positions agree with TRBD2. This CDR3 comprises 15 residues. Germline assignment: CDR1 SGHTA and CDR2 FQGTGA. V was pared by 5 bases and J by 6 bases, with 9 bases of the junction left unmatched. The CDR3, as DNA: TGTGCCAGCAGCCGTAGCGGGGAGGCTGCCAATGAGCAGTTCTTC. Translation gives CASSRSGEAANEQFF.

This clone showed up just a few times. CDR3 in DNA: TGTGCCAGCTCATCCGGAGTGGTTGAGGGCTACACCTTC. Amino acids: CASSSGVVEGYTF. V usage is TRBV18 and J usage is TRBJ1-2; D remains unclear. CDR3 length: 13 amino acids. Germline V gives CDR1 KGHSH, CDR2 LQKENI. V was pared by 5 bases and J by 8 bases, with 15 bases between.

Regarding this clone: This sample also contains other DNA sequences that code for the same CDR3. The CDR3 DNA sequence: TGCGCCAGCAGTCCGGGACAGGTTTTCAATGAGCAGTTCTTC. As protein: CASSPGQVFNEQFF. The chain has TRBV5-1 and TRBJ2-1, with 8 bases matching TRBD1. Trimming at V came to 5 bases and at J to 6 bases, leaving 7 bases not matched to a gene. The length of the CDR3 is 14 residues. Germline V gene data show CDR1 as SGHRS and CDR2 as YFSETQ.

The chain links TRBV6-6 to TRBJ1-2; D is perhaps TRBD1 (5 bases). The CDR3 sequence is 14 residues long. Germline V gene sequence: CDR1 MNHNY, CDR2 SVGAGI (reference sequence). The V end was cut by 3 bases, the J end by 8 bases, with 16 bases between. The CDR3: CASSYEAGSVGYTF. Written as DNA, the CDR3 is TGTGCCAGCAGTTATGAGGCAGGGTCGGTCGGCTACACCTTC.

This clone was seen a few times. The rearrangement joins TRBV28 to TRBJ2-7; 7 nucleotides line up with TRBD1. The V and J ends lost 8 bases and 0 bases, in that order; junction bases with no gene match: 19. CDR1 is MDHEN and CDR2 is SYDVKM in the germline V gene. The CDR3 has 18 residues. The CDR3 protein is CASLSVGTATGPSYEQYF. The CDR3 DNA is TGTGCCAGCCTCTCCGTCGGGACAGCAACTGGCCCCTCCTACGAGCAGTACTTC. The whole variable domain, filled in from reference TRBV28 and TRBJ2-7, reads DVKVTQSSRYLVKRTGEKVFLECVQDMDHENMFWYRQDPGLGLRLIYFSYDVKMKEKGDIPEGYSVSREKKERFSLILESASTNQTSMYLCASLSVGTATGPSYEQYFGPGTRLTVT.

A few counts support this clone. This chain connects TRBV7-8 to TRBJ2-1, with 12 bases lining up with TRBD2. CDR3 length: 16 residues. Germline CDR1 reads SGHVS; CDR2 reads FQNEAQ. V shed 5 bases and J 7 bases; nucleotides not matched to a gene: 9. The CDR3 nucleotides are TGTGCCAGCAGCGCAACTAGCGGGGGGCGGAGTAATGAGCAGTTCTTC. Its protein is CASSATSGGRSNEQFF. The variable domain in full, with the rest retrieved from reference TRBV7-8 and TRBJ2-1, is GAGVSQSPRYKVAKRGQDVALRCDPISGHVSLFWYQQALGQGPEFLTYFQNEAQLDKSGLPSDRFFAERPEGSVSTLKIQRTQQEDSAVYLCASSATSGGRSNEQFFGPGTRLTVL.

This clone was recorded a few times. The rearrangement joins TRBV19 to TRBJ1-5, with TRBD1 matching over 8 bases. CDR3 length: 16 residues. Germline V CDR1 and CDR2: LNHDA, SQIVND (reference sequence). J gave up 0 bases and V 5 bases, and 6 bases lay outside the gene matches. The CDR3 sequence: CASSPRTGNSNQPQHF. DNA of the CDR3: TGTGCCAGTAGTCCCCGGACAGGGAATAGCAATCAGCCCCAGCATTTT.

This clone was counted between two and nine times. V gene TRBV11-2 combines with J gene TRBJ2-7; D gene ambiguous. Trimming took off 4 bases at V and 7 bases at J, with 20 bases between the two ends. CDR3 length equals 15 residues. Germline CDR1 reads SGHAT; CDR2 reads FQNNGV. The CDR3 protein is CASSYPWTAAEEQYF. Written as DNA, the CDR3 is TGTGCCAGCAGCTATCCTTGGACGGCGGCCGAAGAGCAGTACTTC.

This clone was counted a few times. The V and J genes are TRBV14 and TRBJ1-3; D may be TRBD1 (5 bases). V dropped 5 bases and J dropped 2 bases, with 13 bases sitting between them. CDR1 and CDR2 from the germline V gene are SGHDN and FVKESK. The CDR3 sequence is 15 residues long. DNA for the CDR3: TGTGCCAGCAGCTTGGGACGGACTACTGGAAACACCATATATTTT. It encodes CASSLGRTTGNTIYF. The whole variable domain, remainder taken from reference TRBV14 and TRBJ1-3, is EAGVTQFPSHSVIEKGQTVTLRCDPISGHDNLYWYRRVMGKEIKFLLHFVKESKQDESGMPNNRFLAERTGGTYSTLKVQPAELEDSGVYFCASSLGRTTGNTIYFGEGSWLTVV.

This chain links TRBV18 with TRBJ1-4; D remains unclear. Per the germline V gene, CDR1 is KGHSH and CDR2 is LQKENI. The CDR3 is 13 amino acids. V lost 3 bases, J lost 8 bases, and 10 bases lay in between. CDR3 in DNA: TGTGCCAGCTCACCCCGGGAGGGAGAAAAACTGTTTTTT. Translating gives CASSPREGEKLFF. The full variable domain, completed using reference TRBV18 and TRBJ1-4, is NAGVMQNPRHLVRRRGQEARLRCSPMKGHSHVYWYRQLPEEGLKFMVYLQKENIIDESGMPKERFSAEFPKEGPSILRIQQVVRGDSAAYFCASSPREGEKLFFGSGTQLSVL.

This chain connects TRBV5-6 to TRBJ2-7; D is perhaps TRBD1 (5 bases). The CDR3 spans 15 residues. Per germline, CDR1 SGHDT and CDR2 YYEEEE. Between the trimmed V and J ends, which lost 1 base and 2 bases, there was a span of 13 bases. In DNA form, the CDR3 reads TGTGCCAGCAGCTTGCTGGCGCAGGGTCCCTACGAGCAGTACTTC. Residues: CASSLLAQGPYEQYF. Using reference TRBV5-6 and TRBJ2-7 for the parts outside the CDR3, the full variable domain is DAGVTQSPTHLIKTRGQQVTLRCSPKSGHDTVSWYQQALGQGPQFIFQYYEEEERQRGNFPDRFSGHQFPNYSSELNVNALLLGDSALYLCASSLLAQGPYEQYFGPGTRLTVT.

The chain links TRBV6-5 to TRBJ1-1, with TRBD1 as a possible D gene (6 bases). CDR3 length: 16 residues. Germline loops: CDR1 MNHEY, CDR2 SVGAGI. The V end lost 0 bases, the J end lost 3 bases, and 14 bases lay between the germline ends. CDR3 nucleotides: TGTGCCAGCAGTTACTCGTCGGGGGCCATGGACACTGAAGCTTTCTTT. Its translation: CASSYSSGAMDTEAFF.

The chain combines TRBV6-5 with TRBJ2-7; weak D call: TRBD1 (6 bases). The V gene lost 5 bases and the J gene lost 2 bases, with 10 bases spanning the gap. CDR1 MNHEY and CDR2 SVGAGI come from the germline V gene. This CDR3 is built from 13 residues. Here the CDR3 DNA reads TGTGCCAGCAGTATAGGACAGCCCTACGAGCAGTACTTC. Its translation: CASSIGQPYEQYF.

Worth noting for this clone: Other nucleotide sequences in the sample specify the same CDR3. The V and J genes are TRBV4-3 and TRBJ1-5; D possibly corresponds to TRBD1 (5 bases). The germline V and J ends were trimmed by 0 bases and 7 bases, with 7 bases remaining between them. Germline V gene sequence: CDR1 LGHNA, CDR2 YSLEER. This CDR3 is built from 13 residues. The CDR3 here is CASSQDGGQPQHF. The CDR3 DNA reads TGCGCCAGCAGCCAAGATGGGGGGCAGCCCCAGCATTTT.